The entry below describes one TCR beta chain. The antigen remains unidentified. Researchers ran the PCR with 60 Vbeta and 13 Jbeta primers. Method: immunoSEQ multiplex PCR; TCRdb's copy keeps in-frame clones and lacks some. The data contain about 130,000 clones, roughly 62% of them singletons. The data are from a study of cytomegalovirus exposure and HLA in healthy donors. Every donor was a healthy person donating bone marrow. Overall study results and limits: The majority of TCR sequences were rare, yet some public TCRs appeared in many donors.

Looked up from germline, CDR1 is SGHKS and CDR2 is YYEKEE (reference sequence). This CDR3 is 14 amino acids long. V shed 0 bases and J shed 7 bases, with 11 bases lying between them. The TCR comes from a man in his thirties or forties in good health and CMV-seropositive. This chain joins TRBV5-5 and TRBJ1-5, with D perhaps TRBD1 (5 bases). Sequencing was carried out using PBMCs. CDR3: CASSLVQGTQPQHF. In nucleotides, the CDR3 is TGTGCCAGCAGCTTGGTTCAGGGAACGCAGCCCCAGCATTTT.